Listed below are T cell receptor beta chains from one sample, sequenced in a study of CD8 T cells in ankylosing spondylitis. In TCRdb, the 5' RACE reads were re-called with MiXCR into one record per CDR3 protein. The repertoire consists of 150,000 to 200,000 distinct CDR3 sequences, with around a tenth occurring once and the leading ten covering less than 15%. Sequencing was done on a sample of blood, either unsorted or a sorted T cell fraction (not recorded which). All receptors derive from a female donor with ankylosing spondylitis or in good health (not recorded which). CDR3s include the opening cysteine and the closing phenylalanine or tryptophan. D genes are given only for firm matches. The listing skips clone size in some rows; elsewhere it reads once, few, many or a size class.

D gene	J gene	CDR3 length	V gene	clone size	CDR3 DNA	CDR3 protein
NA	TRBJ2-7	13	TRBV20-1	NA	TGCAGTGCTAGATGGACAGACTACTACGAGCAGTACTTC	CSARWTDYYEQYF
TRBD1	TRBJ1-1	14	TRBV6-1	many	TGTGCCAGCAGTGCTGGACAGGGGAACACTGAAGCTTTCTTT	CASSAGQGNTEAFF
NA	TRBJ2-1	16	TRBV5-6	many	TGTGCCAGCAGCTTGCTGGTGGGAGTTTACTACAATGAGCAGTTCTTC	CASSLLVGVYYNEQFF
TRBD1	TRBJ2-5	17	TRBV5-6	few	TGTGCCAGCAGCTGGATGTACGACAGGGGGGTCCAAGAGACCCAGTACTTC	CASSWMYDRGVQETQYF
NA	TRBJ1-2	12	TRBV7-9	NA	TGTGCCAGCAGCTTAGATTTTGATGGCTACACCTTC	CASSLDFDGYTF
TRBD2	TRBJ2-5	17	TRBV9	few	TGTGCCAGCAGCGTAATGGCCGGGAGGGGGAACCAAGAGACCCAGTACTTC	CASSVMAGRGNQETQYF
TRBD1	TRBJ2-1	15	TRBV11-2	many	TGTGCCAGCAGCCAGACAGGGGGCCTATACAATGAGCAGTTCTTC	CASSQTGGLYNEQFF
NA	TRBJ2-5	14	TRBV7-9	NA	TGTGCCAGCGGAACCATAGCGGATCAAGAGACCCAGTACTTC	CASGTIADQETQYF
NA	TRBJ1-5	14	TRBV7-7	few	TGTGCCAGCAGCTGTCGACAGATTTATCAGCCCCAGCATTTT	CASSCRQIYQPQHF
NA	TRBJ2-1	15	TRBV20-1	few	TGCAGTGCTAGAGGCTTCGGGAGTTCCTACAATGAGCAGTTCTTC	CSARGFGSSYNEQFF
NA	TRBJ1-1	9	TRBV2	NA	TGTGCCAGCAGTGTCGTAGCTTTCTTT	CASSVVAFF
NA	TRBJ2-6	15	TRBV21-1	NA	TGTGCCAGCAGCCGAACAGGGTCTGGGGCCAACGTCCTGACTTTC	CASSRTGSGANVLTF
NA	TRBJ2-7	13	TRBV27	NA	TGTGCCAGCAGTTTTAGGCCAGATTACGAGCAGTACTTC	CASSFRPDYEQYF
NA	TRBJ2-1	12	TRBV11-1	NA	TGTGCCAGCAGCTTAGGTCCCCGGGGGCAGTTCTTC	CASSLGPRGQFF
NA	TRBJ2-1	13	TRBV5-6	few	TGTGCCAGCAGCATCGCGTCGTCTAATGAGCAGTTCTTC	CASSIASSNEQFF
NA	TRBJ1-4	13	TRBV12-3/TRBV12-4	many	TGTGCCAGCAGTTCCGGGGGTGGAGAAAAACTGTTTTTT	CASSSGGGEKLFF
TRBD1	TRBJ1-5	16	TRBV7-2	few	TGTGCCAGCAGCTCGGGACAGGGCCGAACGGGTCAGCCCCAGCATTTT	CASSSGQGRTGQPQHF
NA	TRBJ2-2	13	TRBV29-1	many	TGCAGCGTTGCAGGACTCCGCGCCGGGGAGCTGTTTTTT	CSVAGLRAGELFF
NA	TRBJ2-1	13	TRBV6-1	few	TGTGCCAGCAGTGAACGGGTAGCACATGAGCAGTTCTTC	CASSERVAHEQFF
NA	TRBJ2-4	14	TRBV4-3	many	TGCGCCAGCAGCCAAGATGGCAGACTAGGCATTCAGTACTTC	CASSQDGRLGIQYF
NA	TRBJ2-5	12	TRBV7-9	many	TGTGCCAGCAGGAGACCGGGAGAGACCCAGTACTTC	CASRRPGETQYF
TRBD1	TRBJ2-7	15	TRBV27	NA	TGTGCCAGCGCGTTGGGCGGGACAGGGTCGTACGAGCAGTACTTC	CASALGGTGSYEQYF
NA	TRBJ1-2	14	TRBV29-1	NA	TGCAGCGTTGAGCCCGCCGACGGTGGCTATGGCTACACCTTC	CSVEPADGGYGYTF
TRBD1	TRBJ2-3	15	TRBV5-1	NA	TGCGCCAGCAGTTTCTGGACAGGGGGGACAGATACGCAGTATTTT	CASSFWTGGTDTQYF
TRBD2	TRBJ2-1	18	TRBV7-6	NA	TGTGCCAGCAGCTTAGCCACCCTAGCGGTTAGCTCCTACAATGAGCAGTTCTTC	CASSLATLAVSSYNEQFF
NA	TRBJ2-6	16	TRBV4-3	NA	TGCGCCAGCAGCCGCGGACGGGACTCTGGGGCCAACGTCCTGACTTTC	CASSRGRDSGANVLTF
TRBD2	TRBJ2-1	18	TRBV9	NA	TGTGCCAGCAGCGTAGCTGGGACTAGCGGAAGCTCCTACAATGAGCAGTTCTTC	CASSVAGTSGSSYNEQFF
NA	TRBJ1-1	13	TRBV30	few	TGTGCCTGGAGTGCAGATATGAACACTGAAGCTTTCTTT	CAWSADMNTEAFF
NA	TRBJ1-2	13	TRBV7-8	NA	TGTGCCAGCAGCTTACGGGTTAACTATGGCTACACCTTC	CASSLRVNYGYTF
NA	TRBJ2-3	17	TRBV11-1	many	TGTGCCAGCAGCTTACAAGGGACTCCAGAGGGCACAGATACGCAGTATTTT	CASSLQGTPEGTDTQYF
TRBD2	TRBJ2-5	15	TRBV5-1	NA	TGCGCCAGCAGCTTGGGAGGTCTAGCGGGAGAGACCCAGTACTTC	CASSLGGLAGETQYF
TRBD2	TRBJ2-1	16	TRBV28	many	TGTGCCAGCAGTTTGGTCGGGACTAGCGGCCGACATGAGCAGTTCTTC	CASSLVGTSGRHEQFF
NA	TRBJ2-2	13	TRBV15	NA	TGTGCCACCAGCAGAGCTTCCCCCGGGGAGCTGTTTTTT	CATSRASPGELFF
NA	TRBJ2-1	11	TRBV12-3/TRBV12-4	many	TGTGCCAGCAGCCCCGACAATGAGCAGTTCTTC	CASSPDNEQFF
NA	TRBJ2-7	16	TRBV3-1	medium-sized	TGTGCCAGCAGCCACCTACCGGGCCAGAGTGACTACGAGCAGTACTTC	CASSHLPGQSDYEQYF
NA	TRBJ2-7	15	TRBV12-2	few	TGTGCAAGTCGCTTAGCCATCCGTCTAGCGGGCGAGCAGTACTTC	CASRLAIRLAGEQYF
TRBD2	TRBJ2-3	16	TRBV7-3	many	TGTGCCAGCAGCCCTTCAGCGGGAGGGCCACAAGATACGCAGTATTTT	CASSPSAGGPQDTQYF
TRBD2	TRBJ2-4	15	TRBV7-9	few	TGTGCCAGCAGCTTAGTTAGGACTAGCGGAAACATTCAGTACTTC	CASSLVRTSGNIQYF
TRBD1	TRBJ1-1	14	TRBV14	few	TGTGCCAGCAGCTCAACAGGGGTGAACACTGAAGCTTTCTTT	CASSSTGVNTEAFF
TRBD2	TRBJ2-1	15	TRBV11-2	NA	TGTGCCAGCAGCTTAGGGGCCGCGGGAGGAACTGAGCAGTTCTTC	CASSLGAAGGTEQFF
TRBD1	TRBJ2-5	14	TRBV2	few	TGTGCCAGCAGTGACGAGGGACAGGTGGCGACCCAGTACTTC	CASSDEGQVATQYF
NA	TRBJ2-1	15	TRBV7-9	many	TGTGCCAGCAGCTTAGCGCAGCCCCGTAGCGATGAGCAGTTCTTC	CASSLAQPRSDEQFF
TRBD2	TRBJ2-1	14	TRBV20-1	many	TGCAGTGCCCCACTAGCGGAGAACTACAATGAGCAGTTCTTC	CSAPLAENYNEQFF
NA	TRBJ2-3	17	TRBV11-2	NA	TGTGCCAGCAGCTTAGAGAGGGGGGGAGGTCCCACAGATACGCAGTATTTT	CASSLERGGGPTDTQYF
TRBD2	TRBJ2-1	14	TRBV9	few	TGTGCCAGCAGCGGCAATAGCGGGATTAATGAGCAGTTCTTC	CASSGNSGINEQFF
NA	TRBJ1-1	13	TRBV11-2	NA	TGTGCCAGCAGCTTTCGAGCAGTGACTGAAGCTTTCTTT	CASSFRAVTEAFF
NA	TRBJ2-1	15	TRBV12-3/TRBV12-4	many	TGTGCCAGCAGTTTCGGCGGGACCTCCTACAATGAGCAGTTCTTC	CASSFGGTSYNEQFF
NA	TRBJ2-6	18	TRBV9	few	TGTGCCAGCAGCCCCACCGGGATTACGTCCTCTGGGGCCAACGTCCTGACTTTC	CASSPTGITSSGANVLTF
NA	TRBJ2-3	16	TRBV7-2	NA	TGTGCCAGCAGCTTAGTCGCCGCCGGCGCAACAGATACGCAGTATTTT	CASSLVAAGATDTQYF
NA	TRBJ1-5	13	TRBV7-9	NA	TGTGCCAGCAGCCCAGAGAAGGATCAGCCCCAGCATTTT	CASSPEKDQPQHF
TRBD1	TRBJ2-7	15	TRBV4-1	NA	TGCGCCAGCAGCCAAGCAGGGGGAGCTCCCGACGAGCAGTACTTC	CASSQAGGAPDEQYF